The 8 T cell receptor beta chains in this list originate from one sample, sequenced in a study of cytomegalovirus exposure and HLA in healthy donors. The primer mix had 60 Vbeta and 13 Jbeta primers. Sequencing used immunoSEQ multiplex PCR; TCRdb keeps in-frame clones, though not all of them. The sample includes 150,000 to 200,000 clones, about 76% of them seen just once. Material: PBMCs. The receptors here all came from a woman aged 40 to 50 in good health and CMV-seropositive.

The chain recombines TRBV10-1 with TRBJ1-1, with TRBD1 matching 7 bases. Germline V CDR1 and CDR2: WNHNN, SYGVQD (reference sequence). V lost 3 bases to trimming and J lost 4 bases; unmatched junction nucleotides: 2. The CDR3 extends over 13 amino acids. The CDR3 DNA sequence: TGCGCCAGCAGTGATCAGGGGGGCACTGAAGCTTTCTTT. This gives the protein CASSDQGGTEAFF.

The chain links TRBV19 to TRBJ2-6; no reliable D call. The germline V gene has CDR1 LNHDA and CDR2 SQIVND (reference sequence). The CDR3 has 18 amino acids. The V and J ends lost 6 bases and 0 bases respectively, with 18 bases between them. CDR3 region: CASRISYMRLSGANVLTF. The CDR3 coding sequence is TGTGCCAGTAGGATTAGCTATATGAGGCTCTCTGGGGCCAACGTCCTGACTTTC.

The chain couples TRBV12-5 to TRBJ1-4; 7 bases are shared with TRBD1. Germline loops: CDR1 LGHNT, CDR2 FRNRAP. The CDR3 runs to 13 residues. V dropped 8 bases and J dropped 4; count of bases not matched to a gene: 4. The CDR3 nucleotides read TGTGCTAGTTCGACAGGGAATAATGAAAAACTGTTTTTT. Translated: CASSTGNNEKLFF.

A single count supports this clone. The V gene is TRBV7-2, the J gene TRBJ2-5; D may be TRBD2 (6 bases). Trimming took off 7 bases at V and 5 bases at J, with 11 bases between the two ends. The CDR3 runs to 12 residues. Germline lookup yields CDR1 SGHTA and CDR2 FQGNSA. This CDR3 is CASTVAGETQYF. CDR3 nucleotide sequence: TGTGCCAGCACCGTTGCGGGGGAGACCCAGTACTTC. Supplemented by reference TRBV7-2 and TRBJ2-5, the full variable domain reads GAGVSQSPSNKVTEKGKDVELRCDPISGHTALYWYRQSLGQGLEFLIYFQGNSAPDKSGLPSDRFSAERTGGSVSTLTIQRTQQEDSAVYLCASTVAGETQYFGPGTRLLVL.

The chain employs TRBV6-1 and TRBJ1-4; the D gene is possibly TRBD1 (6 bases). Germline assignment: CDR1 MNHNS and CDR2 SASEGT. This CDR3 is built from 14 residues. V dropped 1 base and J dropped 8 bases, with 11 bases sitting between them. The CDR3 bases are TGTGCCAGCAGTGAAGGGGCAGGGGAGGAAAAACTGTTTTTT. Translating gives CASSEGAGEEKLFF.

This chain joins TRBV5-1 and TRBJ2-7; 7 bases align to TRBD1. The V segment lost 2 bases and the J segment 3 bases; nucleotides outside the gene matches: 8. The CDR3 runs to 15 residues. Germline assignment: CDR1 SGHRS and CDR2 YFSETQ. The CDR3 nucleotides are TGCGCCAGCAGCTTCCAGACAGGGAGCCTCTACGAGCAGTACTTC. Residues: CASSFQTGSLYEQYF.

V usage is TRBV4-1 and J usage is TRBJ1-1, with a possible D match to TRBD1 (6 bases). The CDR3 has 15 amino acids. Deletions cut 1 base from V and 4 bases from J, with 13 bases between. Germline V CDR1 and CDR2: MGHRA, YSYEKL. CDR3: CASSQGDTLGTEAFF. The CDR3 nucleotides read TGCGCCAGCAGCCAAGGGGACACCCTCGGCACTGAAGCTTTCTTT.

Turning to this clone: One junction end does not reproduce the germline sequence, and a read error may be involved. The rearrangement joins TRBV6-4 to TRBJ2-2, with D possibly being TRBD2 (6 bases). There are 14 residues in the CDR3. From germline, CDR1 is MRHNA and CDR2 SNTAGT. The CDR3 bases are TGTGCCAGCAGACCTCCTGCTCTCTCCGGGGGGCTGTTTTTT. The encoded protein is CASRPPALSGGLFF.